This TCR beta chain was documented in a study of immune heterogeneity within non-small cell lung tumors. Study results and caveats: Local tumor mutational burden and local T-cell repertoire clonality showed a moderate significant correlation, R 0.3 to 0.4. Identical dominant CDR3 beta clonotypes were found recurring across a patient's tumor sites, along with site-unique high-frequency clones.

Amplification of TCR beta CDR3 was performed by multiplex PCR with 32 V and 13 J primers. From the multiplex PCR reads, TCRdb called clonotypes with MiXCR, one entry per CDR3 protein. This repertoire shows 30,000 to 40,000 distinct CDR3 sequences, approximately 30% found once; its top ten account for under 5%. The J segment lost 1 base and the V segment lost 6 bases, leaving 5 bases of the junction unmatched. The CDR3 runs to 14 residues. Germline CDR1 SNHLY, CDR2 FYNNEI. Bulk tumor genomic DNA (around 660 ng per sample) served as template. Multiple widely separated biopsies were taken from each primary tumor at surgery. Curative surgery was undertaken by patients, who had untreated, newly diagnosed non-small cell lung cancer. Those donating were patients (newly diagnosed with non-small cell lung cancer) who were having surgery with curative intent. At least ten counts were recorded for this clonotype. Its antigen is unknown.

The V gene is TRBV2, the J gene TRBJ2-7, with 8 bases aligning to TRBD2. The receptor's source is a man in his forties with non-small cell lung cancer. The sample consisted of lung tumor tissue. As DNA, the CDR3 is TGTGCCAGCAGACCCGGGACTAGTTCCTACGAGCAGTACTTC. Its translation: CASRPGTSSYEQYF.